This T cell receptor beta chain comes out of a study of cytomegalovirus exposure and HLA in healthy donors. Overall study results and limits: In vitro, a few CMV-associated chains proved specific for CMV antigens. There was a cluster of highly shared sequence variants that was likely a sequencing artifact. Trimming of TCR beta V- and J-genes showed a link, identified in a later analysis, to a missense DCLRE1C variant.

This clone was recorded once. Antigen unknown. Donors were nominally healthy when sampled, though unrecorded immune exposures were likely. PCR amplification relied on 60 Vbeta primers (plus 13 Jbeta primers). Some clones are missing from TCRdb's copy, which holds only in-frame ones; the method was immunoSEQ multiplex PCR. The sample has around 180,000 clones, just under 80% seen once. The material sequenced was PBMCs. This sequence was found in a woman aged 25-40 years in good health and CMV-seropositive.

CDR3 sequence: CASSQDPGDPYGYTF. In DNA form, the CDR3 reads TGTGCCAGCAGCCAAGACCCAGGGGATCCCTATGGCTACACCTTC. The chain uses TRBV14 and TRBJ1-2; weak D call: TRBD1 (6 bases). The CDR3 length is 15 residues. Between the trimmed V and J ends, which lost 0 bases and 4 bases, there was a span of 12 bases. Germline V gives CDR1 SGHDN, CDR2 FVKESK. Based on the CDR3 plus reference TRBV14 and TRBJ1-2, the full variable domain is EAGVTQFPSHSVIEKGQTVTLRCDPISGHDNLYWYRRVMGKEIKFLLHFVKESKQDESGMPNNRFLAERTGGTYSTLKVQPAELEDSGVYFCASSQDPGDPYGYTFGSGTRLTVV.